These 5 T cell receptor beta chains were sequenced from one sample in a study of T cell responses to AZD1222 COVID-19 vaccine. Generated by immunoSEQ multiplex PCR, the TCRdb table keeps only in-frame clones and is missing some. Among roughly 70,000 clones listed, approximately 90% were seen once. This sample comprised peripheral blood, obtained on day 0 of AZD1222 vaccination. The receptors shown here come from an adult in good health.

This clone occurred many times. V and J are TRBV19 and TRBJ1-5, with D hard to call. Trimming pared 5 bases from V and 3 bases from J, leaving 11 bases between. The germline gives CDR1 LNHDA, CDR2 SQIVND (reference sequence). The CDR3 loop spans 14 amino acids. CDR3 DNA: TGTGCCAGTAGTCCGGACCTAGACAATCAGCCCCAGCATTTT. It yields the protein CASSPDLDNQPQHF.

V and J are TRBV3-1 (or the pseudogene TRBV3-2) and TRBJ2-7, with D uncertain. V was cut by 2 bases and J by 6 bases, with 11 bases left in between. There are 13 residues in the CDR3. Germline V gene lookup returns CDR1 LGHDT and CDR2 YNNKEL (reference sequence). CDR3 nucleotides: TGTGCCAGCAGCCAAATCAGGAGCCTCGAGCAGTACTTC. Translated: CASSQIRSLEQYF.

The count of this clone is one. V usage is TRBV5-6 and J usage is TRBJ1-6, with 8 bases identical to TRBD1. With 3 bases clipped from V and 2 bases from J, the junction kept 4 bases outside the gene matches. Germline CDR1 and CDR2: SGHDT and YYEEEE. The CDR3 is 16 residues long. CDR3 DNA sequence: TGTGCCAGCAGCTCGTGGACAGGGCCCTATAATTCACCCCTCCACTTT. Protein: CASSSWTGPYNSPLHF.

The chain combines TRBV6-2 or TRBV6-3 with TRBJ2-7; 9 bases fit TRBD1. The germline gives CDR1 MNHEY, CDR2 SVGEGT. This CDR3 has 14 residues. V gave up 2 bases and J gave up 5 bases; unmatched junction bases: 4. Here the CDR3 reads CASSYHTGGNEQYF. CDR3 DNA: TGTGCCAGCAGTTACCACACAGGGGGCAACGAGCAGTACTTC.

The J gene is TRBJ2-2, the V gene TRBV19, with 8 bases identical to TRBD1. The V gene's germline CDR1 is LNHDA and CDR2 SQIVND (reference sequence). The junction had 8 bases not matched to a gene; V was cut back by 6 bases and J by 2 bases. The CDR3 spans 16 residues. CDR3 DNA: TGTGCCAGTAGAACGATGGGGACAGGTAACACCGGGGAGCTGTTTTTT. Its translation: CASRTMGTGNTGELFF.